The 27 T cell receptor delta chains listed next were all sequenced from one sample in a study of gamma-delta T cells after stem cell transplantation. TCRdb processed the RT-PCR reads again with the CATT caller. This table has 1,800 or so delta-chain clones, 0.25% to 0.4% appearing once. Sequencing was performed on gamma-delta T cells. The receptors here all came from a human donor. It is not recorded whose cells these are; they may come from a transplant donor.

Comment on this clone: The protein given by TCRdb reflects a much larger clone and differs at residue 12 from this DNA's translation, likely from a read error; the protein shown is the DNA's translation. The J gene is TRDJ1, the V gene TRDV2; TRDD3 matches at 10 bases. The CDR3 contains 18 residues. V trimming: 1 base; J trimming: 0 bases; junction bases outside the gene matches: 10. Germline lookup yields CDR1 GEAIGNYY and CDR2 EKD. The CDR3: CACDTLGDPETDTDKLIF. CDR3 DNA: TGTGCCTGTGACACACTGGGGGATCCCGAAACAGACACCGATAAACTCATCTTT.

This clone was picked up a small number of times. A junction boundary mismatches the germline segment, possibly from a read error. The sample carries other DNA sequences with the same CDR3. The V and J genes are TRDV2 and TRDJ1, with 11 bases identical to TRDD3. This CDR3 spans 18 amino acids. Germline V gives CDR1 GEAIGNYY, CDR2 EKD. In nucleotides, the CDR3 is TGTGCCTGTGACACGTCGTGGGGGATACGCCGGGGGTCCGATAAACTCATTTTT. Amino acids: CACDTSWGIRRGSDKLIF.

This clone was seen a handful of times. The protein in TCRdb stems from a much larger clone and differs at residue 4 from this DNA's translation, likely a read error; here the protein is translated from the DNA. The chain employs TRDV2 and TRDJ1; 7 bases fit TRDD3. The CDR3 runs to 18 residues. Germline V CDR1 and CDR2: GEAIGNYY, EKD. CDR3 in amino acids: CACGTVGTGVHPTDKLIF. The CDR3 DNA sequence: TGTGCCTGTGGCACCGTGGGAACTGGGGTACACCCCACCGATAAACTCATCTTT.

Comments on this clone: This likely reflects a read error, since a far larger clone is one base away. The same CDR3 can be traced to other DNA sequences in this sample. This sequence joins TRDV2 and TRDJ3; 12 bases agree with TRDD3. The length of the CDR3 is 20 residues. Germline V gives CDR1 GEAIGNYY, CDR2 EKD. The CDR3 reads CACDTVLGDTHSWDTRQMFF. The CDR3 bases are TGTGCCTGTGACACCGTACTGGGGGATACTCACTCCTGGGATACCCGACAGATGTTTTTC.

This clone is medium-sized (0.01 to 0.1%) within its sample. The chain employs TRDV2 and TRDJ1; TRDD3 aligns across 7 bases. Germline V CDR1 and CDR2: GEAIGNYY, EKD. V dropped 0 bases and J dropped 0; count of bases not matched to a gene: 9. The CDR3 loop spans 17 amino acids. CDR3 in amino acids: CACDTVGDWGHTDKLIF. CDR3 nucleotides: TGTGCCTGTGACACCGTTGGAGACTGGGGACACACCGATAAACTCATCTTT.

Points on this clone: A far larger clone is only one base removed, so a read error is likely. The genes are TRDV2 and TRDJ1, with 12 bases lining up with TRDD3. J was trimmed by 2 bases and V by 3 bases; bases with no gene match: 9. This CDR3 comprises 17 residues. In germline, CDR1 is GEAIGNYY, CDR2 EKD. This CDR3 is CACDALGDTGYTDKLIF. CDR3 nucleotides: TGTGCCTGTGACGCACTGGGGGATACTGGTTATACCGATAAACTCATCTTT.

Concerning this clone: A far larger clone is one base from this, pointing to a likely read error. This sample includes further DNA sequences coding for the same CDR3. DNA for the CDR3: TGTGCCTGTGACGCCTGGACCGGGGGATACGCTGCTAATGGTAAACTCATCTTT. Translated: CACDAWTGGYAANGKLIF. The V call is TRDV2, the J call TRDJ1; 10 nucleotides align to TRDD3. V lost 3 bases, J lost 7 bases, and 19 bases stayed unmatched. This CDR3 region has 18 residues. Per the germline V gene, CDR1 is GEAIGNYY and CDR2 is EKD.

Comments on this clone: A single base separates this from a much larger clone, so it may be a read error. The CDR3, as DNA: TGTGCTCTTGGGGAAGGCCTTCCCCCATTCTACTGGGGGTCCCCCACCGATAAACTCATCTTT. This gives the protein CALGEGLPPFYWGSPTDKLIF. The rearrangement links TRDV1 to TRDJ1; 8 bases are shared with TRDD3. V was pared by 2 bases and J by 1 base, with 21 bases of the junction left unmatched. Per the germline V gene, CDR1 is TSWWSYY and CDR2 is QGS. The CDR3 spans 21 residues.

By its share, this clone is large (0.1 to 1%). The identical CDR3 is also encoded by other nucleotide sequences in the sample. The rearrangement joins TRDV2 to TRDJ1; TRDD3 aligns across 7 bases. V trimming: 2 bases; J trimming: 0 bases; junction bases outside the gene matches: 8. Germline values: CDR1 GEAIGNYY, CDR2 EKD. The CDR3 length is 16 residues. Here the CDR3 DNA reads TGTGCCTGTGACATGGTGGGGGACAAATACACCGATAAACTCATCTTT. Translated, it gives CACDMVGDKYTDKLIF.

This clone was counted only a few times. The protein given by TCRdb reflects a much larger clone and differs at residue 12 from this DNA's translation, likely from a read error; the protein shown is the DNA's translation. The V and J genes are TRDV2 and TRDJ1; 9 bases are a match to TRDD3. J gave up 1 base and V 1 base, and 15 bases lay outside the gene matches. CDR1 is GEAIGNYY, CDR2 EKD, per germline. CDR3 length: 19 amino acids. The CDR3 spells CACDTITLGIRPGTDKLIF. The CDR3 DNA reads TGTGCCTGTGACACTATAACACTGGGGATACGCCCGGGCACCGATAAACTCATCTTT.

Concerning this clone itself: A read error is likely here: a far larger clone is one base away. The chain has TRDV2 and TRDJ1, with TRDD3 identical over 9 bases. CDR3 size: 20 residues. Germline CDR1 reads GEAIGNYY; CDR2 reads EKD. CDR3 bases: TGTGCCCGTGACCCCACTTCCCCTGTACTGGGGGACGGTTGGACCGATAAACTCATCTTT. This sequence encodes CARDPTSPVLGDGWTDKLIF.

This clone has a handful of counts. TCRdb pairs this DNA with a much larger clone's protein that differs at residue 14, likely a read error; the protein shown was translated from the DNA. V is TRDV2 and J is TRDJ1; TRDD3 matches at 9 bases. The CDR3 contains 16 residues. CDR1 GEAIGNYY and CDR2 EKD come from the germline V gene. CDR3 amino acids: CACDSLSTGGLNKPIF. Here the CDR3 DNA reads TGTGCCTGTGACTCTCTGTCAACTGGGGGACTGAATAAACCCATCTTT.

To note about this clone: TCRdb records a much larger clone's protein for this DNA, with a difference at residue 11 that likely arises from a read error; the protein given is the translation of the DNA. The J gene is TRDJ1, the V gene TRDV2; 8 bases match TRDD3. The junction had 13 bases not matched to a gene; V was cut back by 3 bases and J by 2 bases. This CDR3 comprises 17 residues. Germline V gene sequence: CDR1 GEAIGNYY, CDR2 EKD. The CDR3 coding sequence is TGTGCCTGTGACCCGGTTAGAGACTGGGGGGCGACCGATAAACTCATCTTT. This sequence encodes CACDPVRDWGATDKLIF.

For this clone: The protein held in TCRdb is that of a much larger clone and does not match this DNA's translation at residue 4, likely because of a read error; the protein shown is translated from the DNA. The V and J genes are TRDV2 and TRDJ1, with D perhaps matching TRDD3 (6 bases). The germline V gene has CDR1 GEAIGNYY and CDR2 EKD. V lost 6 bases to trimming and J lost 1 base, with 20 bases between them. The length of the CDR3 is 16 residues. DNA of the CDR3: TGTGCCTGTACCCCACCCCGGGGATCAATCACCGATAAACTCATCTTT. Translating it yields CACTPPRGSITDKLIF.

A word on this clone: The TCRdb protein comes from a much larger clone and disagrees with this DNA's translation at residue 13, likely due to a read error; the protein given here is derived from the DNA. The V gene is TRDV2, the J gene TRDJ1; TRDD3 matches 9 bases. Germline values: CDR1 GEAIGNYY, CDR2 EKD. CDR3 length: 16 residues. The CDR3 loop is CACDILGDHFTDNLIF. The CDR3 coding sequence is TGTGCCTGTGACATACTGGGGGACCATTTCACCGATAACCTCATCTTT.

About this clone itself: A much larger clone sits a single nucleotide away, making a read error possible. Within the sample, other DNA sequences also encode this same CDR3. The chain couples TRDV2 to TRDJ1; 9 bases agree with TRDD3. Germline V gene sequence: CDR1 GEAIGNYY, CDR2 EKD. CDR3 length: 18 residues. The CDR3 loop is CACDEAGGFRGVSDKLIF. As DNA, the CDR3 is TGTGCCTGTGACGAGGCTGGGGGATTCAGGGGCGTTTCCGATAAGCTCATCTTT.

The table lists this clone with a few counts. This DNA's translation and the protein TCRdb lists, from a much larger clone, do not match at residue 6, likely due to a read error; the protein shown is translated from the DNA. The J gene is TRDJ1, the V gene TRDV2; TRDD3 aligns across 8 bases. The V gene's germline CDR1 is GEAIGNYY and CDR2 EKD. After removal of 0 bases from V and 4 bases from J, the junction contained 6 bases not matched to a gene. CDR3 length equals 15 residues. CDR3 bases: TGTGCCTGTGACACCGGGGGGATAAAAAACGATAAACTCATCTTT. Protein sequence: CACDTGGIKNDKLIF.

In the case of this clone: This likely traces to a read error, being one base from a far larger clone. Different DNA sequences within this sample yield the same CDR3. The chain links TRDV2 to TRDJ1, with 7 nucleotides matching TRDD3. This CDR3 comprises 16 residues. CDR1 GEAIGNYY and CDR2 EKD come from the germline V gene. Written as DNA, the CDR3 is TGTGCCTGTGACTCCTTGCTGGGGGTCCTCACCGATAAGCTCATCTTT. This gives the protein CACDSLLGVLTDKLIF.

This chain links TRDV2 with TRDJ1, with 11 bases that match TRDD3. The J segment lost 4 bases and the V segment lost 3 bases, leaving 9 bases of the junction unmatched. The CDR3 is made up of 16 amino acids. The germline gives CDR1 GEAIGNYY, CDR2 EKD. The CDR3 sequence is CACDSVLGDKDDKLIF. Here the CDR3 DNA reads TGTGCCTGTGACTCCGTACTGGGGGATAAGGACGATAAACTCATCTTT.

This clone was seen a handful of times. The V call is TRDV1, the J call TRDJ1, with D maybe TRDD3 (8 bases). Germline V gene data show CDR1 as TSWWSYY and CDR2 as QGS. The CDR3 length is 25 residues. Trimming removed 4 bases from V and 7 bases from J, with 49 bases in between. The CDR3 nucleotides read TGTGCTCTTGGGGGGCGATTCTGGATGGCCTTCCTTTTACTGGGGGCTGAGTGGGGGACCTCTAAACTCATCTTT. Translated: CALGGRFWMAFLLLGAEWGTSKLIF.

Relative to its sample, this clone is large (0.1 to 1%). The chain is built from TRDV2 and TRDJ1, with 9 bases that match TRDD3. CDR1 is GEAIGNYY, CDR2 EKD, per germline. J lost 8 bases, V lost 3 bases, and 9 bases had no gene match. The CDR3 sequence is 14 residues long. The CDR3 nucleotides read TGTGCCTGTGACCCCGTACTGGGGGACTCGAAACTCATCTTT. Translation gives CACDPVLGDSKLIF.

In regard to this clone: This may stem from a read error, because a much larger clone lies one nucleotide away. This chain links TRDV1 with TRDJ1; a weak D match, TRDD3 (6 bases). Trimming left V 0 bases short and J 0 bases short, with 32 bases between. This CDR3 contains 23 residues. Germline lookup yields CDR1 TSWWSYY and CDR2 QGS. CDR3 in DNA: TGTGCTCTTGGGGAACTGGCCTTCTTCCGCCGATCGTACTGGGAGATTTACACCGATAAACTCATCTTT. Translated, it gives CALGELAFFRRSYWEIYTDKLIF.

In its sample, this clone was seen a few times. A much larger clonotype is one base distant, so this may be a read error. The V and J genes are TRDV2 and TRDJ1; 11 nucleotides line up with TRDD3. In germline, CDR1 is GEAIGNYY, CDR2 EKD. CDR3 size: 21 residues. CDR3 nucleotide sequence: TGTGCCTGTGACCCGCTTGGGGGATACGCGATTCCTGAACAGTACACCGATAAACCCATCTTT. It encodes CACDPLGGYAIPEQYTDKPIF.

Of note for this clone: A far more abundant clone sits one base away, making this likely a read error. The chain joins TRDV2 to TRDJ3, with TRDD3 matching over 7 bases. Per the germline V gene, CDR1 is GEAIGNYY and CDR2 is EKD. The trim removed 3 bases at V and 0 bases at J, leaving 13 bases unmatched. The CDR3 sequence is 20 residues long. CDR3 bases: TGTGCCTGTGACCATGCTGGGGGTTCTCATAGCTCCTGGGACACCCGACAGATGTTTTTC. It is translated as CACDHAGGSHSSWDTRQMFF.

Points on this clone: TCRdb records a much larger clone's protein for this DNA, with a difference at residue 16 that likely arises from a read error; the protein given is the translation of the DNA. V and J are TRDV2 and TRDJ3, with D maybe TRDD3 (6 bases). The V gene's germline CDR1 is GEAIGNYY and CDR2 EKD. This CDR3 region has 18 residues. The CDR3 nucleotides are TGTGCCTGTGACACCTGGGGGGACCGCTCCTGGGACACCCGACAGACGTTTTTC. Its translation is CACDTWGDRSWDTRQTFF.

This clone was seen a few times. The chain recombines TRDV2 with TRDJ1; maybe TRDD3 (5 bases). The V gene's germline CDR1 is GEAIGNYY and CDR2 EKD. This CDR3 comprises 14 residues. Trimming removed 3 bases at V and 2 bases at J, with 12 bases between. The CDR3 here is CACDSVLETDKLIF. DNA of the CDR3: TGTGCCTGTGACTCCGTACTGGAAACCGATAAACTCATCTTT.

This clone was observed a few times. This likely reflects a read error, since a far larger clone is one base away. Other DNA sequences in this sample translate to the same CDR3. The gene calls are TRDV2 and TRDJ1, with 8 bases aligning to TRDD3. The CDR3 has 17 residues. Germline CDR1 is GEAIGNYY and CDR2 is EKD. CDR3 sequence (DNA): TGCGCCTGTGACAGGTTGGAGGGATACGGGGGAACCGATAAACTCATCTTT. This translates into CACDRLEGYGGTDKLIF.